These 11 T cell receptor beta chains share one sample of origin, sequenced in a study of blood T cell repertoires in COVID-19. Assay used: immunoSEQ multiplex PCR; TCRdb lists only in-frame clones, some missing. The sample shows about 200,000 clones, around 79% of them seen only once. The specimen sequenced was peripheral blood. These receptors were collected from a middle-aged woman with COVID-19, enrolled during active disease.

The chain combines TRBV12-3 or TRBV12-4 with TRBJ2-7, with a weak D call TRBD2 (6 bases). The CDR3 is 12 residues long. V lost 2 bases and J lost 4, with 6 bases in between. The CDR3 DNA sequence: TGTGCCAGCAGTTTACGGGGGTACGAGCAGTACTTC. It codes for CASSLRGYEQYF.

The rearrangement links TRBV19 to TRBJ2-6, with unresolved D. V dropped 5 bases and J dropped 4 bases, with 12 bases sitting between them. Germline V gene lookup returns CDR1 LNHDA and CDR2 SQIVND (reference sequence). This CDR3 region has 15 residues. CDR3 DNA sequence: TGTGCCAGTAGTCTCGACTTCGCCGGGGCCAACGTCCTGACTTTC. It translates to CASSLDFAGANVLTF.

This clone was counted a single time. This chain connects TRBV3-1 (or the pseudogene TRBV3-2) to TRBJ2-7, with D possibly TRBD2 on 5 matching bases. The V gene's germline CDR1 is LGHDT and CDR2 YNNKEL (reference sequence). The CDR3 has 15 amino acids. Between the trimmed V and J ends, which lost 0 bases and 5 bases, there was a span of 14 bases. CDR3 bases: TGTGCCAGCAGCCAAGAGCCGGGAATAGTTAACGAGCAGTACTTC. Translated: CASSQEPGIVNEQYF.

The chain combines TRBV14 with TRBJ1-2; possibly TRBD1 for D (6 bases). Germline V CDR1 and CDR2: SGHDN, FVKESK. Trimming took 0 bases from V and 4 from J, leaving 18 bases between them. The CDR3 has 17 amino acids. In DNA, the CDR3 is TGTGCCAGCAGCCAAGATTCTGGACAGTCGATTCTCTATGGCTACACCTTC. Translated: CASSQDSGQSILYGYTF.

The rearrangement links TRBV21-1 to TRBJ2-7; TRBD1 reflects the table's D call only, with no check against the DNA. TRBV21-1 is reported as a pseudogene. CDR3 length: 15 amino acids. The CDR3 here is CASSKPRDRVYEQYF. DNA of the CDR3: TGTGCCAGCAGCAAACCCCGGGACAGAGTCTACGAGCAGTACTTC.

The chain is built from TRBV7-6 and TRBJ2-1; 9 bases agree with TRBD2. Trimming removed 3 bases from V and 7 bases from J; junction bases left unmatched: 10. The germline V gene has CDR1 SGHVS and CDR2 FNYEAQ. This CDR3 comprises 16 residues. The CDR3 sequence is CASSLTLAGVRNEQFF. The DNA of the CDR3 is TGTGCCAGCAGCTTGACTTTAGCGGGAGTGAGGAATGAGCAGTTCTTC.

The chain recombines TRBV18 with TRBJ2-3; TRBD1 agrees at 11 bases. The ends lost 5 bases at V and 3 bases at J; junction bases unmatched: 4. Looked up from germline, CDR1 is KGHSH and CDR2 is LQKENI. This CDR3 region has 15 residues. CDR3 in DNA: TGTGCCAGCTCATCGGACAGGGGGCGGACAGATACGCAGTATTTT. This sequence encodes CASSSDRGRTDTQYF.

In its sample, this clone was seen once. V gene TRBV5-1 combines with J gene TRBJ1-1; TRBD1 might be the D (5 bases). Germline-derived CDR1 and CDR2 are SGHRS and YFSETQ. Trimming removed 0 bases from V and 3 bases from J, with 12 bases in between. This CDR3 has 15 residues. This CDR3 reads CASSLVGIGDTEAFF. The CDR3 bases are TGCGCCAGCAGCTTGGTTGGGATAGGGGACACTGAAGCTTTCTTT.

As to this clone: Other DNA sequences in the sample encode the same CDR3. This chain joins TRBV7-9 and TRBJ2-7; tentatively, D is TRBD1 (5 bases). V lost 8 bases, J lost 3 bases, and 11 bases lay in between. This CDR3 is built from 12 residues. Germline loops: CDR1 SEHNR, CDR2 FQNEAQ (reference sequence). The CDR3 DNA sequence: TGTGCCAGCTCCACAGGTTACTACGAGCAGTACTTC. Its protein product is CASSTGYYEQYF.

The chain carries TRBV19 and TRBJ2-2; 7 positions match TRBD2. This CDR3 comprises 17 residues. Germline V gene lookup returns CDR1 LNHDA and CDR2 SQIVND (reference sequence). V shed 4 bases, J shed 4 bases, and the junction held 12 bases outside the gene matches. The CDR3, as DNA: TGTGCCAGTAGTAGATCGGGGAGGGTGGTCGGCACCGGGGAGCTGTTTTTT. Residues: CASSRSGRVVGTGELFF.

The V and J genes are TRBV7-3 and TRBJ1-6; TRBD1 is a possible D gene (6 bases). The germline V gene has CDR1 SGHTA and CDR2 FQGTGA. Trimming took off 5 bases at V and 6 bases at J, with 11 bases between the two ends. This CDR3 has 14 residues. The CDR3 spells CASSPGTINSPLHF. CDR3 bases: TGTGCCAGCAGCCCCGGGACAATTAATTCACCCCTCCACTTT.